This note documents a single T cell receptor (beta chain) sequence. Amplification of TCR beta CDR3 regions was performed using RNA transcripts as template. When the TCR CDR3 underwent first-round RT-PCR, the HTBI primer set was used. A single record per CDR3 protein comes from TCRdb applying MiXCR to the multiplex PCR reads. In the table there are a few hundred thousand distinct CDR3 sequences, about 15% of which are singletons. J lost 6 bases, V lost 3 bases, and 9 bases had no gene match. Germline CDR1 reads KGHSH; CDR2 reads LQKENI. There are 15 residues in the CDR3. These data are taken from a study of T cells in Graves' hyperthyroidism and ophthalmopathy.

V and J are TRBV18 and TRBJ2-7; 9 bases match TRBD1. The sequenced sample was blood. This sequence was found in a woman in her 30s with Graves' hyperthyroidism. The CDR3 DNA follows: TGTGCCAGCTCACCCAGGGACAGGGAAGGAAGCGAGCAGTACTTC. This gives the protein CASSPRDREGSEQYF.